The source of this TCR beta chain is a study of siplizumab effects on memory and regulatory T cells. The sample holds a few counts of this clone. The target antigen is unknown. Findings and limits, study-wide: Siplizumab significantly decreased alloreactive sequences from unstimulated CD4+ memory cells. Naive T cells seemed more diverse than memory cells and seemed major alloresponse contributors. There were only a minor fraction of alloreactive clones that mapped to unstimulated subsets. Alloreactive CD4+ clones that could be mapped were on average about 71% Treg-derived with siplizumab, against roughly 25% in controls.

V lost 2 bases and J lost 0, with 8 bases in between. The CDR3 extends over 14 amino acids. Germline V gene lookup returns CDR1 SEHNR and CDR2 FQNEAQ (reference sequence). Sequenced by immunoSEQ multiplex PCR; TCRdb stores in-frame clones only, minus some. The table records 99,000 or so clones, roughly 93% of them present only once. This TCR came from a human donor in good health. Material: Tregs sorted from blood. The chain has TRBV7-9 and TRBJ2-7; D is possibly TRBD2 (5 bases). The CDR3 bases are TGTGCCAGCAGCTTAACCGGGATCTCCTACGAGCAGTACTTC. Its protein is CASSLTGISYEQYF. Variable domain in full (rest from reference TRBV7-9 and TRBJ2-7): DTGVSQNPRHKITKRGQNVTFRCDPISEHNRLYWYRQTLGQGPEFLTYFQNEAQLEKSRLLSDRFSAERPKGSFSTLEIQRTEQGDSAMYLCASSLTGISYEQYFGPGTRLTVT.